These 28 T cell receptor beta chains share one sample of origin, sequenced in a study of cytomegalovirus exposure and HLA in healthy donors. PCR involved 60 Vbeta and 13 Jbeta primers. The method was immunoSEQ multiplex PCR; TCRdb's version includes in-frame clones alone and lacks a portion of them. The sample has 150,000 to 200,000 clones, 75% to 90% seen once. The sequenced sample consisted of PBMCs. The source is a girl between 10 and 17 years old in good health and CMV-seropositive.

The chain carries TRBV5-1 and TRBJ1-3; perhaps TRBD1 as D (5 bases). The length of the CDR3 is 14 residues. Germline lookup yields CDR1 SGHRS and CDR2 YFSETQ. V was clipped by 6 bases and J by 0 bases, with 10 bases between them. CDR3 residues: CASTDSISGNTIYF. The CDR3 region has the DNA TGCGCCAGCACCGACAGTATCTCTGGAAACACCATATATTTT. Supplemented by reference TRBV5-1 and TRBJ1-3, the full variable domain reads KAGVTQTPRYLIKTRGQQVTLSCSPISGHRSVSWYQQTPGQGLQFLFEYFSETQRNKGNFPGRFSGRQFSNSRSEMNVSTLELGDSALYLCASTDSISGNTIYFGEGSWLTVV.

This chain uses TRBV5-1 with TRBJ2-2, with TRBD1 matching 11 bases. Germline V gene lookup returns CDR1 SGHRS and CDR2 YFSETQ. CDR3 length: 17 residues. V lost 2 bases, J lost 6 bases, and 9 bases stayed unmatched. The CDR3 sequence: CASSFTIGTGGAGELFF. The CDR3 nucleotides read TGCGCCAGCAGCTTCACCATTGGGACAGGGGGGGCCGGGGAGCTGTTTTTT.

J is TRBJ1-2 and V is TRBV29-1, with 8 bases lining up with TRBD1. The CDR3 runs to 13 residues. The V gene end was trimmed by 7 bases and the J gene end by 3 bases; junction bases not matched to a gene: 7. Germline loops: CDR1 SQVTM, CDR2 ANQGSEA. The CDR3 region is CSAPGGSDYGYTF. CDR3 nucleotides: TGCAGCGCCCCAGGGGGCTCGGACTATGGCTACACCTTC.

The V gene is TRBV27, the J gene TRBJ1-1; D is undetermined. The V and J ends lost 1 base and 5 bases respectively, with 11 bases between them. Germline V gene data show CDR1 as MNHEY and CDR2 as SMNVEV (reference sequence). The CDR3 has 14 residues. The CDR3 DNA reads TGTGCCAGCAGTTTATTACGAGAGCGTACTGAAGCTTTCTTT. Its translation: CASSLLRERTEAFF.

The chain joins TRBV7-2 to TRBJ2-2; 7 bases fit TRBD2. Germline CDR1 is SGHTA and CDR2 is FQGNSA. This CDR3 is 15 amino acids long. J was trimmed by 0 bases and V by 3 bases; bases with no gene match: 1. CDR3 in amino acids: CASSLGLSNTGELFF. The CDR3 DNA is TGTGCCAGCAGCTTGGGACTATCGAACACCGGGGAGCTGTTTTTT. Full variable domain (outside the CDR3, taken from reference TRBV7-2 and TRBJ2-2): GAGVSQSPSNKVTEKGKDVELRCDPISGHTALYWYRQSLGQGLEFLIYFQGNSAPDKSGLPSDRFSAERTGGSVSTLTIQRTQQEDSAVYLCASSLGLSNTGELFFGEGSRLTVL.

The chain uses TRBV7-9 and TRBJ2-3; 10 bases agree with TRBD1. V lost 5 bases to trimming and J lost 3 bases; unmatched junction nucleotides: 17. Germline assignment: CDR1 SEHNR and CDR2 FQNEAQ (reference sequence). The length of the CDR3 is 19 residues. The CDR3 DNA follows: TGTGCCAGCAGCCTGGGACAGGGGTACGTTCAACTAGCTACAGATACGCAGTATTTT. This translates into CASSLGQGYVQLATDTQYF.

The CDR3 DNA sequence: TGTGCCAGCAGCGTTAAGACAGGGCTTCCTGGCTACACCTTC. As protein: CASSVKTGLPGYTF. V is TRBV9 and J is TRBJ1-2; 7 bases match TRBD1. Germline V CDR1 and CDR2: SGDLS, YYNGEE. This CDR3 is 14 amino acids long. Germline trimming cut 2 bases from V and 7 bases from J; bases unmatched to any gene: 8. The entire variable domain, with the rest obtained from reference TRBV9 and TRBJ1-2, is as follows: DSGVTQTPKHLITATGQRVTLRCSPRSGDLSVYWYQQSLDQGLQFLIQYYNGEERAKGNILERFSAQQFPDLHSELNLSSLELGDSALYFCASSVKTGLPGYTFGSGTRLTVV.

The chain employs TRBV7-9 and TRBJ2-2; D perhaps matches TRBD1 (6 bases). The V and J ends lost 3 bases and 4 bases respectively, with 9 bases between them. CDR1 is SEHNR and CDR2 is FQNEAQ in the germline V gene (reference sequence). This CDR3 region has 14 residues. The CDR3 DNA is TGTGCCAGCAGCTTGGGGACAATCACCGGGGAGCTGTTTTTT. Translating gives CASSLGTITGELFF. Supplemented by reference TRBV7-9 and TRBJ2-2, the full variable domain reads DTGVSQNPRHKITKRGQNVTFRCDPISEHNRLYWYRQTLGQGPEFLTYFQNEAQLEKSRLLSDRFSAERPKGSFSTLEIQRTEQGDSAMYLCASSLGTITGELFFGEGSRLTVL.

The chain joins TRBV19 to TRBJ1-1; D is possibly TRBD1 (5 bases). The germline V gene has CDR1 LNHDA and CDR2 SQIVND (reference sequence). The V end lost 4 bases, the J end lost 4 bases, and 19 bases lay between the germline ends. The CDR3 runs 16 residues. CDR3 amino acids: CASSSRSGETITEAFF. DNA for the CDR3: TGTGCCAGTAGTAGTCGGTCGGGGGAAACGATCACTGAAGCTTTCTTT.

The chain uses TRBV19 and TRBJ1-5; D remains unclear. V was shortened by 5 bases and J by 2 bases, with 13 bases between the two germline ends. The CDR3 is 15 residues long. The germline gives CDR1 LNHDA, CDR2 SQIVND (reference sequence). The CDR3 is CASSLRGQGNQPQHF. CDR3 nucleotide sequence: TGTGCCAGTAGTCTACGTGGCCAGGGCAATCAGCCCCAGCATTTT.

DNA of the CDR3: TGCGCCAGCAGGGCAGCGGGAGAGTCCTACGAGCAGTACTTC. This codes for CASRAAGESYEQYF. This rearrangement joins TRBV4-1 to TRBJ2-7; 8 positions agree with TRBD2. Germline CDR1 and CDR2: MGHRA and YSYEKL. There are 14 residues in the CDR3. Unmatched junction bases numbered 5, after V lost 6 bases and J lost 1 base.

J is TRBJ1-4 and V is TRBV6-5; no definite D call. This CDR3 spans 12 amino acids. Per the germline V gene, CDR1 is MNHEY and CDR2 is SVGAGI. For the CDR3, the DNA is TGTGCAAGCGGAAGGTGGAGTGAAAAACTGTTTTTT. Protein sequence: CASGRWSEKLFF.

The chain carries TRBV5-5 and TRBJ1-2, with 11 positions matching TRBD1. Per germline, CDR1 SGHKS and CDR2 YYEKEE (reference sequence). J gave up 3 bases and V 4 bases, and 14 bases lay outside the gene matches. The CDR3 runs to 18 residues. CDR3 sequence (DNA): TGTGCCAGCAGCCCAAACCGGGACAGGGGGTTTCGGGACTATGGCTACACCTTC. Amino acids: CASSPNRDRGFRDYGYTF.

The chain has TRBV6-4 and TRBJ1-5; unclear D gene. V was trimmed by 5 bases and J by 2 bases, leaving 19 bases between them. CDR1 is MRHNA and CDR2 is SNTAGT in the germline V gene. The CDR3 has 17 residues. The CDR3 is CASSTGRYCLRNQPQHF. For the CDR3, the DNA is TGTGCCAGCAGTACCGGGAGGTATTGCCTTCGCAATCAGCCCCAGCATTTT.

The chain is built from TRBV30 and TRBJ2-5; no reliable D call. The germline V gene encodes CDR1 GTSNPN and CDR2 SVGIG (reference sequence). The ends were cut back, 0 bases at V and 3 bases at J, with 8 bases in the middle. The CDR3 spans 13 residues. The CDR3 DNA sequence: TGTGCCTGGAGTGTACGCCAGAAAGAGACCCAGTACTTC. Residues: CAWSVRQKETQYF.

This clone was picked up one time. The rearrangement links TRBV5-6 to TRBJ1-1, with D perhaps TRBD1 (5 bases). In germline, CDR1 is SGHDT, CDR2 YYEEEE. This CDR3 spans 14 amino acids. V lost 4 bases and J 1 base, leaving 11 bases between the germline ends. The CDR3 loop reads CASSRFDRNTEAFF. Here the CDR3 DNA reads TGTGCCAGCAGCCGGTTCGACAGGAACACTGAAGCTTTCTTT.

The CDR3 DNA follows: TGTGCCAGCAGCTTGGGACAGGGGTTTGGCTACACCTTC. Translating it yields CASSLGQGFGYTF. The V call is TRBV7-6, the J call TRBJ1-2; 10 positions agree with TRBD1. Germline CDR1 and CDR2: SGHVS and FNYEAQ. With V trimmed by 3 bases and J by 7 bases, 2 bases remained unmatched. The CDR3 is made up of 13 amino acids.

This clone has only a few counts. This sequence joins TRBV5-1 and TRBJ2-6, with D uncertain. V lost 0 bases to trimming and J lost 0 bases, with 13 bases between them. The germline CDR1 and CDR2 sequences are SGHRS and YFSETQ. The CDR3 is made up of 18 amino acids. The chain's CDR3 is CASSLASTVSSGANVLTF. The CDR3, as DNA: TGCGCCAGCAGCTTGGCCAGTACCGTGTCCTCTGGGGCCAACGTCCTGACTTTC. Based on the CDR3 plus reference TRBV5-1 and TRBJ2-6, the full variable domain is KAGVTQTPRYLIKTRGQQVTLSCSPISGHRSVSWYQQTPGQGLQFLFEYFSETQRNKGNFPGRFSGRQFSNSRSEMNVSTLELGDSALYLCASSLASTVSSGANVLTFGAGSRLTVL.

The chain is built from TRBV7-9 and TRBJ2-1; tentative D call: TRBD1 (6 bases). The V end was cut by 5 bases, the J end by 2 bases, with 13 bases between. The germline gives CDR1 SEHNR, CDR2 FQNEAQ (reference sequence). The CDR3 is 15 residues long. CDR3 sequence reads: CASSPTGSAYNEQFF. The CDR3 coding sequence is TGTGCCAGCAGCCCTACAGGGTCGGCCTACAATGAGCAGTTCTTC.

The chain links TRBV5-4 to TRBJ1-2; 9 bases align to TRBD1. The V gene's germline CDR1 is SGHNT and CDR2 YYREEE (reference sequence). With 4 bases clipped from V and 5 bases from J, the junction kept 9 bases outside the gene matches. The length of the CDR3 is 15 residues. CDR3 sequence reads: CASSVRDRARYGYTF. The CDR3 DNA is TGTGCCAGCAGCGTTCGGGACAGGGCGAGGTATGGCTACACCTTC.

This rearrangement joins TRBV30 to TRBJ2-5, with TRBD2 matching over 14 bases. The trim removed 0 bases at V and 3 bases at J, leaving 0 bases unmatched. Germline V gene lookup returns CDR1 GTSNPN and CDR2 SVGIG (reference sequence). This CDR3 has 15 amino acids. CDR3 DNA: TGTGCCTGGAGTGTGGGACTAGCGGGGGAAGAGACCCAGTACTTC. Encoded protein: CAWSVGLAGEETQYF.

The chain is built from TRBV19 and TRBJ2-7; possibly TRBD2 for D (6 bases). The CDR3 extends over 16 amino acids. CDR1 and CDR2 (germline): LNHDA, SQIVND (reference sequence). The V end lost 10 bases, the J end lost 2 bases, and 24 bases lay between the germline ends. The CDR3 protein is CATRGDPAGSPYEQYF. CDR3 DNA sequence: TGTGCCACACGCGGGGACCCGGCGGGAAGTCCCTACGAGCAGTACTTC.

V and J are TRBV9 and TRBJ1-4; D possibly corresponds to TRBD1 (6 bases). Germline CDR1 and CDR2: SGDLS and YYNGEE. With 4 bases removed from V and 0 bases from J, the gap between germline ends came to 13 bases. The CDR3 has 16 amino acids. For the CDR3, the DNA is TGTGCCAGCAGCTCAGGACAGATAGCAACTAATGAAAAACTGTTTTTT. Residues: CASSSGQIATNEKLFF.

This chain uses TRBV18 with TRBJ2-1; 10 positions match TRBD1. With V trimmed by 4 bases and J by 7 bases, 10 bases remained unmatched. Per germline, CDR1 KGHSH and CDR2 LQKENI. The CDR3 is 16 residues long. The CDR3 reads CASSLTGTGEVNEQFF. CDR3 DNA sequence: TGTGCCAGCTCACTAACCGGGACAGGGGAAGTTAATGAGCAGTTCTTC.

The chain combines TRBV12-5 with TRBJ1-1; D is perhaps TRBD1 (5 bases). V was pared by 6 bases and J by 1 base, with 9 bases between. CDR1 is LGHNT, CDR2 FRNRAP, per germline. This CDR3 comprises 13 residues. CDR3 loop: CASGLDRNTEAFF. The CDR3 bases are TGTGCTAGTGGACTCGACAGGAACACTGAAGCTTTCTTT.

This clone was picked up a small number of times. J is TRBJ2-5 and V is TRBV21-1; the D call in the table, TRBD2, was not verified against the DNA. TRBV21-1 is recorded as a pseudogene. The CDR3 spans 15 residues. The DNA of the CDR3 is TGTGCCAGCAGCAAAGTAGCGGCAGGAGGGGAGACCCAGTACTTC. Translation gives CASSKVAAGGETQYF.

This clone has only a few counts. The CDR3 bases are TGTGCCAGCAGCGAAGGAGGTATCGCCACCGGGGAGCTGTTTTTT. Protein sequence: CASSEGGIATGELFF. The chain recombines TRBV7-2 with TRBJ2-2, with D maybe TRBD2 (5 bases). The CDR3 runs to 15 residues. The V gene lost 5 bases and the J gene lost 4 bases, with 14 bases spanning the gap. Germline CDR1 is SGHTA and CDR2 is FQGNSA.

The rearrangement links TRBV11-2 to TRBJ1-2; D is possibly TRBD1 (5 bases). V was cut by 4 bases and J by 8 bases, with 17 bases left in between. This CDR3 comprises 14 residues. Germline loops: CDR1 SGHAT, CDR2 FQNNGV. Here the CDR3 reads CASSSGGGRGGYTF. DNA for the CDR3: TGTGCCAGCAGCTCCGGGGGAGGGCGAGGAGGCTACACCTTC.